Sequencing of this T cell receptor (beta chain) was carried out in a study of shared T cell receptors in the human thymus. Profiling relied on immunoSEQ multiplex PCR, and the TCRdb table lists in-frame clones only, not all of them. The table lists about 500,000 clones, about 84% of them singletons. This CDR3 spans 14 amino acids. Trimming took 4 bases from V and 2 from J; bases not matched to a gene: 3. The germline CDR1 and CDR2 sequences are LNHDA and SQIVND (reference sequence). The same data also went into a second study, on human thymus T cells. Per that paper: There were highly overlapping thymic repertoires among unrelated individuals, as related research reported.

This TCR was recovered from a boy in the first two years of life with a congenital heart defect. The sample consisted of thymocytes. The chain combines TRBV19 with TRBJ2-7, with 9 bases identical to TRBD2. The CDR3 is CASSTQREAYEQYF. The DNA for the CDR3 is TGTGCCAGTAGTACCCAGCGGGAGGCCTACGAGCAGTACTTC.